Listed below are T cell receptor beta chains from one sample, sequenced in a study of T cell changes during pregnancy in multiple sclerosis. Clones were sequenced by immunoSEQ multiplex PCR, and TCRdb holds only the in-frame ones, with some missing. The data hold about 66,000 clones, with roughly nine tenths observed a single time. Sequencing used peripheral blood, obtained in the third trimester of pregnancy. The receptors derive from a female donor with multiple sclerosis, enrolled in a pregnancy study. Both conserved end residues are part of each CDR3. The D gene is left open where the match is weak. Clone size is shown for a subset of rows, as once, few, many or a class of expanded clone.

D	V	size	J	CDR3	DNA
TRBD2	TRBV5-1	-	TRBJ2-6	CASQPLAGGIGANVLTF	TGCGCCTCACAACCCCTAGCGGGGGGTATTGGGGCCAACGTCCTGACTTTC
-	TRBV2	-	TRBJ1-6	CASRAGFSPLHF	TGTGCCAGCAGAGCAGGGTTTTCACCCCTCCACTTT
-	TRBV9	-	TRBJ1-1	CASSVFEGRYTEAFF	TGTGCCAGCAGCGTATTCGAGGGGAGGTACACTGAAGCTTTCTTT
-	TRBV19	-	TRBJ1-2	CASSIRSSASNYGYTF	TGTGCCAGTAGTATTAGGAGCTCTGCCTCTAACTATGGCTACACCTTC
TRBD2	TRBV7-6	-	TRBJ2-1	CASSLTSGSTPNEQFF	TGTGCCAGCAGTCTTACTAGCGGATCCACCCCCAATGAGCAGTTCTTC
-	TRBV19	-	TRBJ2-3	CASSIISRYTDTQYF	TGTGCCAGTAGTATTATATCCAGATACACAGATACGCAGTATTTT
-	TRBV6-5	-	TRBJ1-2	CASSYGQTNYGYTF	TGTGCCAGCAGTTACGGGCAGACTAACTATGGCTACACCTTC
-	TRBV5-1	-	TRBJ2-1	CASAGNAYNEQFF	TGCGCCAGTGCGGGGAACGCATACAATGAGCAGTTCTTC
-	TRBV5-1	-	TRBJ2-7	CASCPGSPNYEQYF	TGCGCCAGCTGTCCGGGGAGCCCGAACTACGAGCAGTACTTC
-	TRBV11-3	-	TRBJ1-6	CASSRDTYSPLHF	TGTGCCAGCAGCCGGGACACCTATTCACCCCTCCACTTT
-	TRBV7-9	-	TRBJ1-1	CASGLGQMNTEAFF	TGTGCCAGCGGCCTAGGACAGATGAACACTGAAGCTTTCTTT
TRBD1	TRBV6-4	-	TRBJ1-2	CASSDYPGGGYTF	TGTGCCAGCAGTGACTACCCAGGGGGGGGCTACACCTTC
TRBD1	TRBV2	-	TRBJ2-2	CASSGTGADTGELFF	TGTGCCAGCAGTGGGACAGGGGCAGACACCGGGGAGCTGTTTTTT
-	TRBV30	-	TRBJ2-3	CAWNPVYGGGTDTQYF	TGTGCCTGGAATCCCGTTTACGGGGGAGGCACAGATACGCAGTATTTT
-	TRBV5-1	-	TRBJ1-4	CASSLGLFSNEKLFF	TGCGCCAGCAGCTTGGGGTTGTTCAGTAATGAAAAACTGTTTTTT
TRBD1	TRBV6-1	-	TRBJ1-1	CASSEGTGRTEAFF	TGTGCCAGCAGTGAAGGGACAGGGAGGACTGAAGCTTTCTTT
TRBD1	TRBV7-2	-	TRBJ1-1	CASSLEFRGTEAFF	TGTGCCAGCAGCTTAGAATTCAGGGGGACTGAAGCTTTCTTT
TRBD2	TRBV4-3	-	TRBJ2-3	CASSQDGLAGWGDTQYF	TGCGCCAGCAGCCAAGATGGTCTAGCGGGGTGGGGAGATACGCAGTATTTT
TRBD1	TRBV19	-	TRBJ1-5	CASSLGDRGYQPQHF	TGTGCCAGTAGTCTGGGGGACAGGGGATATCAGCCCCAGCATTTT
-	TRBV2	-	TRBJ1-5	CASSEPVASQPQHF	TGTGCCAGCAGTGAACCTGTGGCAAGTCAGCCCCAGCATTTT
-	TRBV19	-	TRBJ1-4	CASRPLGATNEKLFF	TGTGCCAGTAGGCCCTTGGGAGCAACTAATGAAAAACTGTTTTTT
-	TRBV27	-	TRBJ2-5	CASSVMRGFGETQYF	TGTGCCAGCAGTGTTATGAGGGGGTTTGGGGAGACCCAGTACTTC
-	TRBV7-9	-	TRBJ2-5	CASSLLEGTQETQYF	TGTGCCAGCAGCTTATTGGAGGGGACCCAAGAGACCCAGTACTTC
-	TRBV2	-	TRBJ2-1	CASSVVSKPGLQYNEQFF	TGTGCCAGCAGTGTGGTCTCGAAGCCGGGACTGCAATACAATGAGCAGTTCTTC
-	TRBV6-5	-	TRBJ1-2	CASSYSQSANYGYTF	TGTGCCAGCAGTTACTCCCAGTCAGCTAACTATGGCTACACCTTC
TRBD2	TRBV6-5	-	TRBJ2-5	CASSSPSGSGETQYF	TGTGCCAGCAGTTCTCCAAGCGGGAGTGGAGAGACCCAGTACTTC
TRBD2	TRBV9	-	TRBJ2-1	CASSAGTSGSDEQFF	TGTGCCAGCAGCGCCGGGACTAGCGGGAGCGATGAGCAGTTCTTC
-	TRBV10-3	once	TRBJ1-3	CAISEERGSGNTIYF	TGTGCCATCAGTGAGGAAAGGGGGTCTGGAAACACCATATATTTT
-	TRBV19	-	TRBJ1-1	CASSMWLNTEAFF	TGTGCCAGTAGTATGTGGCTGAACACTGAAGCTTTCTTT
-	TRBV2	-	TRBJ2-2	CASTPTGFGTGELFF	TGTGCCAGCACCCCGACAGGTTTTGGCACCGGGGAGCTGTTTTTT
-	TRBV6-5	-	TRBJ1-5	CASRSGDNQPQHF	TGTGCCAGCAGGTCGGGGGACAATCAGCCCCAGCATTTT
-	TRBV28	-	TRBJ1-2	CASRIDGNYGYTF	TGTGCCAGCAGGATAGACGGGAACTATGGCTACACCTTC
TRBD2	TRBV7-6	-	TRBJ2-7	CASSLAGGGDEQYF	TGTGCCAGCTCCCTAGCGGGAGGTGGCGACGAGCAGTACTTC
TRBD1	TRBV11-2	-	TRBJ1-3	CASRPIRDRGRAGGNTIYF	TGTGCCAGCAGACCTATTCGGGACAGGGGGCGTGCGGGCGGAAACACCATATATTTT
-	TRBV12-5	once	TRBJ2-5	CASGLEFGGGETQYF	TGTGCTAGTGGTTTGGAGTTCGGGGGAGGAGAGACCCAGTACTTC
-	TRBV2	-	TRBJ2-7	CASSEATSLRGLSYEQYF	TGTGCCAGCAGTGAAGCGACTAGTTTAAGGGGGCTTTCCTACGAGCAGTACTTC
-	TRBV6-1	-	TRBJ2-7	CASSEADGAGTYEQYF	TGTGCCAGCAGTGAAGCAGATGGGGCAGGAACCTACGAGCAGTACTTC
-	TRBV5-6	-	TRBJ1-2	CASSLGTGDYGYTF	TGTGCCAGCAGCTTGGGGACGGGGGACTATGGCTACACCTTC
-	TRBV5-1	-	TRBJ2-5	CASSSFTVPETQYF	TGCGCCAGCAGCTCGTTTACAGTGCCAGAGACCCAGTACTTC
-	TRBV7-2	-	TRBJ2-1	CASATPGGSSYNEQFF	TGTGCCAGCGCAACCCCCGGTGGGAGCTCCTACAATGAGCAGTTCTTC
TRBD1	TRBV7-9	-	TRBJ2-2	CASSSGQGDTGELFF	TGTGCCAGCAGCTCCGGACAGGGGGACACCGGGGAGCTGTTTTTT
-	TRBV4-2	-	TRBJ1-1	CASSPPGAIPGEAFF	TGTGCCAGCAGCCCCCCCGGAGCGATACCAGGGGAAGCTTTCTTT
TRBD1	TRBV18	-	TRBJ2-5	CASSRDRQETQYF	TGTGCCAGCTCACGGGACAGGCAAGAGACCCAGTACTTC
-	TRBV2	-	TRBJ2-6	CASSGGYLRGANVLTF	TGTGCCAGCAGTGGGGGCTACTTGAGAGGAGCCAACGTCCTGACTTTC
TRBD2	TRBV9	-	TRBJ2-3	CASSVEGLAVTGAGADTQYF	TGTGCCAGCAGCGTAGAGGGACTAGCGGTTACCGGGGCTGGTGCAGATACGCAGTATTTT
-	TRBV28	-	TRBJ1-2	CASSSITAAGGYTF	TGTGCCAGCAGTTCTATCACAGCCGCGGGTGGCTACACCTTC
TRBD1	TRBV18	-	TRBJ1-1	CASSRQGVEMNTEAFF	TGTGCCAGCTCCCGACAGGGGGTCGAAATGAACACTGAAGCTTTCTTT
-	TRBV7-9	-	TRBJ2-7	CASSEYYEQYF	TGTGCCAGCAGCGAGTACTACGAGCAGTACTTC
-	TRBV6-5	few	TRBJ1-5	CASSYGGENNQPQHF	TGTGCCAGCAGTTACGGGGGGGAGAACAATCAGCCCCAGCATTTT
TRBD2	TRBV2	-	TRBJ2-3	CASSAGLAGFTDTQYF	TGTGCCAGCAGTGCCGGGTTAGCGGGATTCACAGATACGCAGTATTTT